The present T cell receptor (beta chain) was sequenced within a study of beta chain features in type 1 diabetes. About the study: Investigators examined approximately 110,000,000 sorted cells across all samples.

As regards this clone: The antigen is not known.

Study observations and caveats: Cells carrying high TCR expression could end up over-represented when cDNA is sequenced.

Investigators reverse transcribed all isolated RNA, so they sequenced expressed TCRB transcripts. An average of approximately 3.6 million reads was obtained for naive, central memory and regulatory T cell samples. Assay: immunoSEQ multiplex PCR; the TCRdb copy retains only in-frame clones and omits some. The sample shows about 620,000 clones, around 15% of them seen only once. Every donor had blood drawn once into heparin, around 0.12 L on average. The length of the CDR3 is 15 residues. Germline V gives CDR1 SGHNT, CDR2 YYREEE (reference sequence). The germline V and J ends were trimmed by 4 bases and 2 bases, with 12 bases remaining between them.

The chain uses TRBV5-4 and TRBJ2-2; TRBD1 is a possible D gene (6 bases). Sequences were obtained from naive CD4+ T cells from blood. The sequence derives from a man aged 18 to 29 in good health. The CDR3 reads CASSPQGYNTGELFF. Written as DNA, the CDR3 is TGTGCCAGCAGCCCCCAGGGGTATAACACCGGGGAGCTGTTTTTT.